The clone carrying this T cell receptor beta chain was found a few times. These data originate in a study of human T cells and chemical hapten exposure. The time point is: pre-sensitization, week 0. As to treatment: therapeutic diphenylcyclopropenone sensitization with weekly scalp DPC. TCRdb called the RACE reads again in MiXCR, with one record for every CDR3 protein. Counted here are around 120,000 distinct CDR3 sequences, roughly 14% occurring once; the ten biggest clones make up around 2.7%. The sample in question was whole blood, obtained in connection with sensitization to the hapten diphenylcyclopropenone (DPC). The sequence came from a woman aged 18-30 years with alopecia areata. Some clones in this sample may be carry-over from other donors' samples.

The CDR3 protein is CASSPLGSETQYF. The CDR3 DNA reads TGTGCCAGCAGCCCCCTGGGCTCGGAGACCCAGTACTTC. The chain combines TRBV11-1 with TRBJ2-5; D is unclear. The V end lost 5 bases, the J end lost 5 bases, and 12 bases lay between the germline ends. The CDR3 is 13 amino acids. Germline assignment: CDR1 SGHAT and CDR2 FQDESV (reference sequence).